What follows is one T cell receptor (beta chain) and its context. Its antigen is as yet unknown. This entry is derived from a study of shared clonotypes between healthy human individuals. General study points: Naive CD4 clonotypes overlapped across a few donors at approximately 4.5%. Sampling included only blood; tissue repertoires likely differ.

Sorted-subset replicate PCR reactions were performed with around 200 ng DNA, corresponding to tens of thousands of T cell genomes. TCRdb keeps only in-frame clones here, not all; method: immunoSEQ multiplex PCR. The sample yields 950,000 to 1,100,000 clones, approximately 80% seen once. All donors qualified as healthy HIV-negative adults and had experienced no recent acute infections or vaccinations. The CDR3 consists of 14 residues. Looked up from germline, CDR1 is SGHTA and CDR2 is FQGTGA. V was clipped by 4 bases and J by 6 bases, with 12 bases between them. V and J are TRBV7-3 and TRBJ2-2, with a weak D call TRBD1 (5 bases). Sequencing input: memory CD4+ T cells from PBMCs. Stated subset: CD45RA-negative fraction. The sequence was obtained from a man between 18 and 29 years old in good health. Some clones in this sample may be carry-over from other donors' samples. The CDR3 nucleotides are TGTGCCAGCAGCTCTTCAGGGTTCCCCGGGGAGCTGTTTTTT. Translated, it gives CASSSSGFPGELFF.